The clone carrying this T cell receptor (beta chain) was seen repeatedly, ten times or more. Its target is unknown. The lymph nodes were axillary draining lymph nodes from breast cancer patients. The data were obtained in a study of breast tumors, draining lymph nodes, adjacent tissues. Study-wide results and limits: Data only fit, rather than demonstrated, lymph node origin of most tumor T cells.

The CDR3 extends over 11 amino acids. Trimming stripped 8 bases from V and 6 bases from J, with 9 bases between. Per germline, CDR1 SGHRS and CDR2 YFSETQ. TCRdb analysed the multiplex PCR reads with MiXCR anew, one entry per CDR3 protein. In the table there are fewer than 140,000 distinct CDR3 sequences, about 30% of which are singletons. The chain combines TRBV5-1 with TRBJ2-1, with D maybe TRBD2 (6 bases). This sequence originates from a female donor with breast cancer. Some clones in this sample may be carry-over from other donors' samples. Material for sequencing was axillary lymph node tissue. CDR3 in DNA: TGCGCCAGTTGGGGAGGCAATGAGCAGTTCTTC. It yields the protein CASWGGNEQFF.